The T cell receptor (beta chain) under discussion was sequenced for a study of naive and memory T cell subsets. Trimming took 4 bases from V and 0 from J; bases not matched to a gene: 12. The germline CDR1 and CDR2 sequences are KGHSH and LQKENI. The CDR3 has 19 amino acids. The SP2 primer and nested alpha and beta constant region primers amplified ligated cDNA in four rounds. Reverse transcription of blood and skin TCR RNA was primed at alpha and beta constant regions. MiXCR was run by TCRdb on the 5' RACE reads, yielding one entry per CDR3 protein. The repertoire holds more than 50,000 distinct CDR3 sequences, with more than 7% as singletons. The library had UMIs added by 3' ligation of an oligonucleotide to TCR cDNA.

The rearrangement joins TRBV18 to TRBJ2-7; the match to TRBD2 covers 13 bases. The sequence derives from a male donor in good health. CDR3 in DNA: TGTGCCAGCTCACACCGGACTAGCGGGGGTCCCTGGAGCTCCTACGAGCAGTACTTC. This codes for CASSHRTSGGPWSSYEQYF. Looking up the rest from reference TRBV18 and TRBJ2-7 gives the full variable domain: NAGVMQNPRHLVRRRGQEARLRCSPMKGHSHVYWYRQLPEEGLKFMVYLQKENIIDESGMPKERFSAEFPKEGPSILRIQQVVRGDSAAYFCASSHRTSGGPWSSYEQYFGPGTRLTVT.